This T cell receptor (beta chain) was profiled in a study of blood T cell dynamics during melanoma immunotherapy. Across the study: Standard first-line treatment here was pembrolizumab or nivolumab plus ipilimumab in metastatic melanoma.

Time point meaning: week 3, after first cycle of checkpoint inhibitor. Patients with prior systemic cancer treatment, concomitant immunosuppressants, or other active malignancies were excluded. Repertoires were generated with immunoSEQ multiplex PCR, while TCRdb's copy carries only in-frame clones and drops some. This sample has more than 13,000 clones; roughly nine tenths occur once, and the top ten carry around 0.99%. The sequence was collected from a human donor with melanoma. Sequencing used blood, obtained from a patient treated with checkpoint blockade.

The CDR3 loop is CATSRGRGQDGYTF. The CDR3 DNA sequence: TGTGCCACCAGCAGAGGCAGGGGGCAGGATGGCTACACCTTC. The V gene is TRBV15, the J gene TRBJ1-2; TRBD1 agrees at 8 bases. Germline values: CDR1 LNHNV, CDR2 YYDKDF (reference sequence). V lost 1 base to trimming and J lost 6 bases; unmatched junction nucleotides: 4. This CDR3 contains 14 residues.